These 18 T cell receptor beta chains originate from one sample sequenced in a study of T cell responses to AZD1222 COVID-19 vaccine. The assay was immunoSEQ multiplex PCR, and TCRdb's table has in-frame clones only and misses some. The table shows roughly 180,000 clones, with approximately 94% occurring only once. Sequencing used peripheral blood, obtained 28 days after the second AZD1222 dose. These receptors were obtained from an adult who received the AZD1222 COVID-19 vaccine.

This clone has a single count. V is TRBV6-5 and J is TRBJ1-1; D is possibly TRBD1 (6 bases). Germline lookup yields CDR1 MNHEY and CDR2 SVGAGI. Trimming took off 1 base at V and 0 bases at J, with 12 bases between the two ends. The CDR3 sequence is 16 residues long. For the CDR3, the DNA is TGTGCCAGCAGTTACTTATTCGGACAGCTGAACACTGAAGCTTTCTTT. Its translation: CASSYLFGQLNTEAFF.

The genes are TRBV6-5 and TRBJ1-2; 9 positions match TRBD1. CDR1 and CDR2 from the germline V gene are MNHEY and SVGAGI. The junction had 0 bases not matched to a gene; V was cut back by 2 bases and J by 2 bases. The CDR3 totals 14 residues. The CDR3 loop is CASSYGTGNYGYTF. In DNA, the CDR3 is TGTGCCAGCAGTTACGGGACAGGGAACTATGGCTACACCTTC.

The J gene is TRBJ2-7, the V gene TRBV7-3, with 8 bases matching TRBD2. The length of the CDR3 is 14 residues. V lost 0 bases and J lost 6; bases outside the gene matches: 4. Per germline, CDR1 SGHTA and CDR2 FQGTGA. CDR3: CASSLTSGALEQYF. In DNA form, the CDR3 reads TGTGCCAGCAGCTTAACTAGCGGGGCTCTCGAGCAGTACTTC.

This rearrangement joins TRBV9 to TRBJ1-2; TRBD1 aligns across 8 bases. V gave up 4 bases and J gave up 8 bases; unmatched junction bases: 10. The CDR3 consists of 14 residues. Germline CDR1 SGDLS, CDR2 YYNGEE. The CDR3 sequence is CASSRDRGDLGYTF. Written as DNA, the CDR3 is TGTGCCAGCAGCAGAGACAGGGGAGACTTGGGCTACACCTTC.

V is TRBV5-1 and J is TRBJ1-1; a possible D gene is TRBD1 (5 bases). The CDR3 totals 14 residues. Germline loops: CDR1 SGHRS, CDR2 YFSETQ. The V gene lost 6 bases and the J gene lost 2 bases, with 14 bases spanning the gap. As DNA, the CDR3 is TGCGCCAGCACCCGGAGGGGCGCAAACACTGAAGCTTTCTTT. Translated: CASTRRGANTEAFF. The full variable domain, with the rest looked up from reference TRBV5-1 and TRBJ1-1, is KAGVTQTPRYLIKTRGQQVTLSCSPISGHRSVSWYQQTPGQGLQFLFEYFSETQRNKGNFPGRFSGRQFSNSRSEMNVSTLELGDSALYLCASTRRGANTEAFFGQGTRLTVV.

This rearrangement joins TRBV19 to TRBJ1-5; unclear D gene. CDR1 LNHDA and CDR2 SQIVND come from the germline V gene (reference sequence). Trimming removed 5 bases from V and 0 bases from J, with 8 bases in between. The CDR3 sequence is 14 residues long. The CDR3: CASSYPGSNQPQHF. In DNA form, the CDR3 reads TGTGCCAGTAGTTATCCGGGTAGCAATCAGCCCCAGCATTTT.

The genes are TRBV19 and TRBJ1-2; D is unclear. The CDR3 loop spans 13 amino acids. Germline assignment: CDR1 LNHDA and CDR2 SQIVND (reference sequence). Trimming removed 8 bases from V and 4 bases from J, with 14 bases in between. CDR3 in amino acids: CASSPGELYGYTF. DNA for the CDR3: TGTGCCAGTTCTCCTGGGGAGCTCTATGGCTACACCTTC.

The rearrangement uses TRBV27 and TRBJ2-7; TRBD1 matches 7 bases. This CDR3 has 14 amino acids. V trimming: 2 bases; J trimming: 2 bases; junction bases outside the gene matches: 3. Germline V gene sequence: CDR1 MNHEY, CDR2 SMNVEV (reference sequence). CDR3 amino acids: CASSLGDSPYEQYF. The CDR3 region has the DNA TGTGCCAGCAGTTTAGGGGACAGTCCCTACGAGCAGTACTTC.

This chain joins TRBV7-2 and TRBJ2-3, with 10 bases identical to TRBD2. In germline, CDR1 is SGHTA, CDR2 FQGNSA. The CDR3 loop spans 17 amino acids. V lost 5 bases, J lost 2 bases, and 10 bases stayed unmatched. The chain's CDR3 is CASSRSGGATTTDTQYF. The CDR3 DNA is TGTGCCAGCAGCCGGAGCGGGGGGGCCACCACCACAGATACGCAGTATTTT. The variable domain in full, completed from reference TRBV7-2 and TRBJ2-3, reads GAGVSQSPSNKVTEKGKDVELRCDPISGHTALYWYRQSLGQGLEFLIYFQGNSAPDKSGLPSDRFSAERTGGSVSTLTIQRTQQEDSAVYLCASSRSGGATTTDTQYFGPGTRLTVL.

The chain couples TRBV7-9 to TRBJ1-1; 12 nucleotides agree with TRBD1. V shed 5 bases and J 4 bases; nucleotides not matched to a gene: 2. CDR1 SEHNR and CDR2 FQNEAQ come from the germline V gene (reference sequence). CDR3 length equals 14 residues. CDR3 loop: CASSGDRGLTEAFF. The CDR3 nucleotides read TGTGCCAGCAGCGGGGACAGGGGGCTCACTGAAGCTTTCTTT.

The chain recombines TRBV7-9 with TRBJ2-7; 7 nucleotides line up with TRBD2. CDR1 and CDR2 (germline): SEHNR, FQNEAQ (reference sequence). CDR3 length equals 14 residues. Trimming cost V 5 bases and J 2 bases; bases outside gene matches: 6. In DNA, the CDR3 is TGTGCCAGCAGCCCGAGCGGGGTGGCCTACGAGCAGTACTTC. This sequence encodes CASSPSGVAYEQYF.

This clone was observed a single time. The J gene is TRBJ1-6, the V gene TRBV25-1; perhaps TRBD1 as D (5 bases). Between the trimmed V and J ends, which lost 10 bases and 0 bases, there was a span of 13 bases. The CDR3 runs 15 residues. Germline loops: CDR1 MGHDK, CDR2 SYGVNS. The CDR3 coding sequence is TGTGCCACACGGGACGGAAGCTCCTATAATTCACCCCTCCACTTT. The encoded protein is CATRDGSSYNSPLHF.

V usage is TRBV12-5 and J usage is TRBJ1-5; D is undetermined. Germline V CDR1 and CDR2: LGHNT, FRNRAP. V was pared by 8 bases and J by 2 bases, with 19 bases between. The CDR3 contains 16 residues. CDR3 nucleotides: TGTGCTAGTTCGGCTGCGGGCCACCGCGGCAATCAGCCCCAGCATTTT. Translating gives CASSAAGHRGNQPQHF. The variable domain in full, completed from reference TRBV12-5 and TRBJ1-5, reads DARVTQTPRHKVTEMGQEVTMRCQPILGHNTVFWYRQTMMQGLELLAYFRNRAPLDDSGMPKDRFSAEMPDATLATLKIQPSEPRDSAVYFCASSAAGHRGNQPQHFGDGTRLSIL.

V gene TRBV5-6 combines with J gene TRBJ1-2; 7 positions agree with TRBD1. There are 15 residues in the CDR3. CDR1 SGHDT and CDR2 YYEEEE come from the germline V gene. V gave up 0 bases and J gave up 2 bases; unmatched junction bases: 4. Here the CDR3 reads CASSLEAGGNYGYTF. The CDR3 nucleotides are TGTGCCAGCAGCTTGGAAGCAGGGGGAAACTATGGCTACACCTTC.

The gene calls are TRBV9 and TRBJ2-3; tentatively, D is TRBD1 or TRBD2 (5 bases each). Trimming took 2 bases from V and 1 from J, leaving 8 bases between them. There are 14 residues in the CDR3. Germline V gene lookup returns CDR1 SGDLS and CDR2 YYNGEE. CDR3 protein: CASSVTGRTDTQYF. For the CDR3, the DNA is TGTGCCAGCAGCGTGACGGGGCGCACAGATACGCAGTATTTT.

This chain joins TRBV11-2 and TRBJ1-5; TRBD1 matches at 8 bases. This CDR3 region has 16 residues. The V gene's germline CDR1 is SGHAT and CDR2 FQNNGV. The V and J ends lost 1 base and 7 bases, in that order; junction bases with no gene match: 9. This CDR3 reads CASSLGLGRGHQPQHF. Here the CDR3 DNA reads TGTGCCAGCAGCTTAGGCCTGGGCAGGGGGCACCAGCCCCAGCATTTT.

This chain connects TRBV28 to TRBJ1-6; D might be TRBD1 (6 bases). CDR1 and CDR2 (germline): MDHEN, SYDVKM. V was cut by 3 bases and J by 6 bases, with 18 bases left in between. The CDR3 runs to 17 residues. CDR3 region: CASSFGIYWGLNSPLHF. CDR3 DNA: TGTGCCAGCAGTTTCGGTATTTATTGGGGGCTTAATTCACCCCTCCACTTT.

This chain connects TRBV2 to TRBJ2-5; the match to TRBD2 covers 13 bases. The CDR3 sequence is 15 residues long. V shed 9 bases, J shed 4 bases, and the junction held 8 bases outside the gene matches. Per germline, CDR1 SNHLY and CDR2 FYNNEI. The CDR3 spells CARGLAGALGETQYF. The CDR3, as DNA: TGTGCCAGAGGACTAGCGGGGGCCCTCGGAGAGACCCAGTACTTC.